Listed here are 11 T cell receptor beta chains from one sample, sequenced in a study of T cell changes during pregnancy in multiple sclerosis. The data were produced by immunoSEQ multiplex PCR, yet TCRdb's version contains in-frame clones alone and is incomplete. The table shows some 31,000 clones, with roughly 91% occurring only once. The sample in question was CD8+ T cells from peripheral blood mononuclear cells, obtained in the second trimester of pregnancy. These receptors were obtained from a female donor in good health, enrolled as a control in a pregnancy study.

This chain uses TRBV7-9 with TRBJ1-1; 8 nucleotides match TRBD1. CDR3 length equals 15 residues. From germline, CDR1 is SEHNR and CDR2 FQNEAQ (reference sequence). The ends lost 5 bases at V and 4 bases at J; junction bases unmatched: 9. The CDR3 DNA sequence: TGTGCCAGCAGCACTGACGGACAGGGCAGCACTGAAGCTTTCTTT. Protein: CASSTDGQGSTEAFF. The full variable domain, its missing parts supplied by reference TRBV7-9 and TRBJ1-1, is DTGVSQNPRHKITKRGQNVTFRCDPISEHNRLYWYRQTLGQGPEFLTYFQNEAQLEKSRLLSDRFSAERPKGSFSTLEIQRTEQGDSAMYLCASSTDGQGSTEAFFGQGTRLTVV.

V gene TRBV2 combines with J gene TRBJ1-1; TRBD1 is a possible D gene (5 bases). CDR1 SNHLY and CDR2 FYNNEI come from the germline V gene. The CDR3 is made up of 10 amino acids. The ends were cut back, 8 bases at V and 8 bases at J, with 9 bases in the middle. DNA for the CDR3: TGTGCCAGCTCGGGGGGAGAAGCTTTCTTT. Protein: CASSGGEAFF.

The V and J genes are TRBV4-3 and TRBJ2-6, with D perhaps TRBD2 (6 bases). The CDR3 is 21 residues long. V was cut by 0 bases and J by 0 bases, with 21 bases left in between. CDR1 and CDR2 (germline): LGHNA, YSLEER. CDR3 amino acids: CASSQDRGIVPSDSGANVLTF. The CDR3 DNA is TGCGCCAGCAGCCAAGATCGGGGGATTGTCCCGTCCGACTCTGGGGCCAACGTCCTGACTTTC.

The rearrangement joins TRBV7-9 to TRBJ2-1; D is perhaps TRBD2 (6 bases). Trimming stripped 4 bases from V and 1 base from J, with 8 bases between. The CDR3 spans 14 residues. Germline CDR1 reads SEHNR; CDR2 reads FQNEAQ (reference sequence). The CDR3 DNA reads as TGTGCCAGCAGCTCCGGGGGATCCTACAATGAGCAGTTCTTC. Protein: CASSSGGSYNEQFF. Supplemented by reference TRBV7-9 and TRBJ2-1, the full variable domain reads DTGVSQNPRHKITKRGQNVTFRCDPISEHNRLYWYRQTLGQGPEFLTYFQNEAQLEKSRLLSDRFSAERPKGSFSTLEIQRTEQGDSAMYLCASSSGGSYNEQFFGPGTRLTVL.

V and J are TRBV2 and TRBJ1-3, with 9 bases matching TRBD1. Germline V gene sequence: CDR1 SNHLY, CDR2 FYNNEI. J lost 0 bases, V lost 3 bases, and 9 bases had no gene match. The CDR3 runs 18 residues. CDR3 DNA: TGTGCCAGCAGTGAGTACAGGGGGCCCGCCAGCTCTGGAAACACCATATATTTT. It specifies CASSEYRGPASSGNTIYF.

This chain links TRBV4-3 with TRBJ1-1; D unclear. V was pared by 1 base and J by 1 base, with 7 bases between. This CDR3 is built from 14 residues. Germline V gene lookup returns CDR1 LGHNA and CDR2 YSLEER. CDR3 amino acids: CASSQGNTNTEAFF. Written as DNA, the CDR3 is TGCGCCAGCAGCCAAGGCAACACGAACACTGAAGCTTTCTTT.

This clone was counted a single time. The rearrangement joins TRBV9 to TRBJ2-7; TRBD1 matches 7 bases. The CDR3 spans 17 residues. From germline, CDR1 is SGDLS and CDR2 YYNGEE. Trimming at V came to 1 base and at J to 1 base, leaving 11 bases not matched to a gene. CDR3 coding DNA: TGTGCCAGCAGCGTATCGGGACAGACTGGATCTTCCTACGAGCAGTACTTC. Its translation: CASSVSGQTGSSYEQYF. Full variable domain (remainder filled in from reference TRBV9 and TRBJ2-7): DSGVTQTPKHLITATGQRVTLRCSPRSGDLSVYWYQQSLDQGLQFLIQYYNGEERAKGNILERFSAQQFPDLHSELNLSSLELGDSALYFCASSVSGQTGSSYEQYFGPGTRLTVT.

The V call is TRBV11-1, the J call TRBJ2-3; D perhaps matches TRBD2 (6 bases). The germline V gene has CDR1 SGHAT and CDR2 FQDESV (reference sequence). V was pared by 3 bases and J by 3 bases, with 22 bases between. The CDR3 is made up of 18 amino acids. The CDR3 DNA reads as TGTGCCAGCAGCTTCGGTACCGGAGGGAGAATAGGGACAGATACGCAGTATTTT. This codes for CASSFGTGGRIGTDTQYF.

The chain employs TRBV7-9 and TRBJ2-3, with unresolved D. Germline values: CDR1 SEHNR, CDR2 FQNEAQ (reference sequence). CDR3 length equals 14 residues. Between the trimmed V and J ends, which lost 1 base and 0 bases, there was a span of 5 bases. CDR3 nucleotide sequence: TGTGCCAGCAGCTTAGAAGCTAGCACAGATACGCAGTATTTT. Translation gives CASSLEASTDTQYF.

This clone was counted a single time. The CDR3 does not close with the conserved phenylalanine or tryptophan, likely indicating a read error. It is unclear where the CDR3 begins or ends on the DNA, so no DNA is shown, and the CDR3 is as TCRdb lists it. This chain joins TRBV2 and TRBJ2-7; the tabulated D call, TRBD2, remains unverified against the DNA. In germline, CDR1 is SNHLY, CDR2 FYNNEI. The CDR3 is made up of 10 amino acids, end residues included. The CDR3 protein is CASSGFDEYL.

CDR3 nucleotide sequence: TGTGCCACCATGGAACGGGGGTACGAGCAGTACTTC. It codes for CATMERGYEQYF. This chain links TRBV2 with TRBJ2-7; maybe TRBD2 (6 bases). Deletions cut 10 bases from V and 4 bases from J, with 14 bases between. The CDR3 is 12 amino acids. Germline CDR1 SNHLY, CDR2 FYNNEI.